Presented here are 4 T cell receptor beta chains from one specimen sequenced in a study of shared clonotypes between healthy human individuals (TCRdb year 2020). CD8 naive samples consisted of CD45RO-negative cells that were positively selected for CCR7, yielding a CD45RA+CCR7+ population without TemRA cells. Library preparation used the immunoSEQ multiplex PCR assay. Imported from immuneACCESS, the table was reduced by TCRdb to in-frame sequences with V and J called. These copies leave out some clones; in studies compared against another copy, an unresolved V gene accounts for under half, and the cause of the remainder is not known. Here the sample has around 2,100,000 clones; 85% to 95% occur a single time. Around 1.2% of the sample is taken by the ten largest. Sequencing input: naive CD8+ T cells sorted from blood. Interpreted using the paper, the cell subset or site label stands for: CD45RA+CCR7+. Receptors were obtained from a man aged 18 to 35 in good health.

The rearrangement links TRBV30 to TRBJ2-3; TRBD1 might be the D (6 bases). The CDR3 contains 15 residues. V lost 0 bases and J lost 2, with 12 bases in between. Germline CDR1 GTSNPN, CDR2 SVGIG (reference sequence). CDR3 sequence: CAWSVNRDNTDTQYF. The CDR3 coding sequence is TGTGCCTGGAGTGTAAACAGGGACAACACAGATACGCAGTATTTT.

In its sample, this clone was seen once. The rearrangement links TRBV2 to TRBJ1-2, with 7 nucleotides matching TRBD1. The V and J ends lost 1 base and 3 bases, in that order; junction bases with no gene match: 2. Germline CDR1 and CDR2: SNHLY and FYNNEI. The CDR3 extends over 14 amino acids. The CDR3, as DNA: TGTGCCAGCAGTGAAGGGGACAGTCACTATGGCTACACCTTC. Its translation: CASSEGDSHYGYTF. The entire variable domain, with the rest obtained from reference TRBV2 and TRBJ1-2, is as follows: EPEVTQTPSHQVTQMGQEVILRCVPISNHLYFYWYRQILGQKVEFLVSFYNNEISEKSEIFDDQFSVERPDGSNFTLKIRSTKLEDSAMYFCASSEGDSHYGYTFGSGTRLTVV.

The chain is built from TRBV19 and TRBJ2-3; D gene ambiguous. Trimming left V 5 bases short and J 2 bases short, with 8 bases between. CDR3 length: 13 residues. Germline V lookup: CDR1 LNHDA, CDR2 SQIVND (reference sequence). CDR3 residues: CASSQGLTDTQYF. The CDR3 bases are TGTGCCAGTAGTCAAGGCCTCACAGATACGCAGTATTTT.

The chain has TRBV29-1 and TRBJ2-7; D perhaps matches TRBD1 (8 bases). This CDR3 spans 15 amino acids. V gave up 6 bases and J gave up 0 bases, with 18 bases separating them. Germline CDR1 and CDR2: SQVTM and ANQGSEA. The chain's CDR3 is CSVAGTGRSSYEQYF. The CDR3 nucleotides read TGCAGCGTAGCGGGGACAGGTAGGAGCTCCTACGAGCAGTACTTC.